These 3 T cell receptor beta chains share one sample of origin, sequenced in a study of patients and donors after allogeneic stem cell transplantation. TCRdb reprocessed the RT-PCR reads with MiXCR, giving one entry per CDR3 protein. This table holds 900,000 to 1,000,000 distinct CDR3 sequences, about a sixth found once. The material sequenced was blood, either unsorted or a sorted T cell fraction (not recorded which). These receptors were collected from a human donor who was either an allogeneic HSCT recipient or a stem cell or donor lymphocyte infusion donor (not recorded which). It is not recorded whose cells these are; they may come from a transplant donor.

The chain is built from TRBV7-9 and TRBJ1-4; D may be TRBD1 (5 bases). Germline-derived CDR1 and CDR2 are SEHNR and FQNEAQ (reference sequence). This CDR3 is built from 17 residues. Trimming stripped 5 bases from V and 0 bases from J, with 16 bases between. Written as DNA, the CDR3 is TGTGCCAGCAGCCTTAGAACGACAGCTGCAACTAATGAAAAACTGTTTTTT. Protein product: CASSLRTTAATNEKLFF.

This clonotype was counted between two and nine times. The chain couples TRBV9 to TRBJ1-1, with a weak D call TRBD1 (6 bases). This CDR3 comprises 15 residues. Looked up from germline, CDR1 is SGDLS and CDR2 is YYNGEE. Deletions cut 3 bases from V and 6 bases from J, with 18 bases between. The CDR3 region has the DNA TGTGCCAGCAGCGCAGAGGGACGGGGGGCAGCTGAAGCTTTCTTT. Protein product: CASSAEGRGAAEAFF.

The chain carries TRBV7-9 and TRBJ1-2, with 9 nucleotides matching TRBD1. From germline, CDR1 is SEHNR and CDR2 FQNEAQ (reference sequence). The J segment lost 8 bases and the V segment lost 1 base, leaving 5 bases of the junction unmatched. The CDR3 is 14 residues long. CDR3 DNA sequence: TGTGCCAGCAGCTTAGGAGGGACAGGGAAGGGCTACACCTTC. Translation: CASSLGGTGKGYTF.